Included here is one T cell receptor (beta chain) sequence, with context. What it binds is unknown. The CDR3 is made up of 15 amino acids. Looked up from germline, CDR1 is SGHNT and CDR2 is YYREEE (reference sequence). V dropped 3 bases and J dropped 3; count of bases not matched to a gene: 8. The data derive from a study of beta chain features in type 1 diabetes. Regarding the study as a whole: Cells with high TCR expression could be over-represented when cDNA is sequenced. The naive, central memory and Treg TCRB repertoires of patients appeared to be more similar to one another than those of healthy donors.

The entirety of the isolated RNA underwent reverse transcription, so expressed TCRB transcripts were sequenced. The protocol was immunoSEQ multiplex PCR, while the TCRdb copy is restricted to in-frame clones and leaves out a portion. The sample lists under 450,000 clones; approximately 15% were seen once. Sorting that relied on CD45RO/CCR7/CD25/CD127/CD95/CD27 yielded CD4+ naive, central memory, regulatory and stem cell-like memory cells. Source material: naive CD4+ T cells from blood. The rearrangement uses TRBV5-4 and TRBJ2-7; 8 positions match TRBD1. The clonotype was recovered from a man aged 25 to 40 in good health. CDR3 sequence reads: CASSSIAGTGYEQYF. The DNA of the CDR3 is TGTGCCAGCAGCTCGATTGCCGGGACAGGCTACGAGCAGTACTTC. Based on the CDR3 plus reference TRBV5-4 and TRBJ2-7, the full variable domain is ETGVTQSPTHLIKTRGQQVTLRCSSQSGHNTVSWYQQALGQGPQFIFQYYREEENGRGNFPPRFSGLQFPNYSSELNVNALELDDSALYLCASSSIAGTGYEQYFGPGTRLTVT.